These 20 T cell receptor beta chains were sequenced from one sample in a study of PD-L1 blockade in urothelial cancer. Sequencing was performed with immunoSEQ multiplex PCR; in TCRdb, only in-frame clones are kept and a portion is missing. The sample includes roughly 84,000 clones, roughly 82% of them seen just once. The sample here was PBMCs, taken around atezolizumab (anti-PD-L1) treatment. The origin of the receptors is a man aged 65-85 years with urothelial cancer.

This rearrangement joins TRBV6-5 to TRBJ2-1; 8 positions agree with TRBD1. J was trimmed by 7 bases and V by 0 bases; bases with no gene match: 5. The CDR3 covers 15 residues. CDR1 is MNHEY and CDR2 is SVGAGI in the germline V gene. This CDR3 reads CASSYSGQGGNEQFF. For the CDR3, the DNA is TGTGCCAGCAGTTACTCTGGACAGGGTGGTAATGAGCAGTTCTTC.

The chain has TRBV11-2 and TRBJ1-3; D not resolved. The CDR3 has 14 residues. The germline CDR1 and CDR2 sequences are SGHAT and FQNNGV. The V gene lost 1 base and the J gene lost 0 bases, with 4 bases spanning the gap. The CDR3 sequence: CASSLALSGNTIYF. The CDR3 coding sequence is TGTGCCAGCAGCTTAGCCCTCTCTGGAAACACCATATATTTT.

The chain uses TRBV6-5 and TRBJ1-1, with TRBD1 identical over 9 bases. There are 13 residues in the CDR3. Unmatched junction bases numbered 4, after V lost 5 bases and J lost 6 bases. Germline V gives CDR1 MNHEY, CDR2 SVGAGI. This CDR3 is CASSRDRAAEAFF. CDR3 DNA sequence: TGTGCCAGCAGTCGGGACAGGGCAGCTGAAGCTTTCTTT.

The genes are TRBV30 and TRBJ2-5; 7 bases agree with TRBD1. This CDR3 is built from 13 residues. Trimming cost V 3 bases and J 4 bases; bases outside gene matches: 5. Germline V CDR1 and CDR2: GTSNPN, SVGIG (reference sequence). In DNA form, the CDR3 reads TGTGCCTGGAGACAACAGGGGCGAGAGACCCAGTACTTC. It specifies CAWRQQGRETQYF.

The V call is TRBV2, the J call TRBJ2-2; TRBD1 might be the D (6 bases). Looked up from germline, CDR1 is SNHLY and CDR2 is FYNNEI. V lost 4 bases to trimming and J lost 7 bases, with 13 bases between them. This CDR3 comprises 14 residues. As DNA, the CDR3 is TGTGCCAGCAGTGTGTCAGGGGAAGGCGGGGAGCTGTTTTTT. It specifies CASSVSGEGGELFF.

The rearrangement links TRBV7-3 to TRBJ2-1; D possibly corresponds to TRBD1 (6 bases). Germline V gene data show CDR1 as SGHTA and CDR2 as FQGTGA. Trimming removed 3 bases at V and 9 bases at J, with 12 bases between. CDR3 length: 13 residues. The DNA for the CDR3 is TGTGCCAGCAGCTTCGACCAAGGGGGTGAGCAGTTCTTC. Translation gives CASSFDQGGEQFF.

The CDR3 loop reads CASSPLGTSGANTDTQYF. As DNA, the CDR3 is TGTGCCAGCTCACCACTGGGGACTAGCGGGGCGAACACAGATACGCAGTATTTT. The rearrangement uses TRBV18 and TRBJ2-3; 13 nucleotides align to TRBD2. This CDR3 comprises 18 residues. Germline V CDR1 and CDR2: KGHSH, LQKENI. The J segment lost 2 bases and the V segment lost 1 base, leaving 6 bases of the junction unmatched.

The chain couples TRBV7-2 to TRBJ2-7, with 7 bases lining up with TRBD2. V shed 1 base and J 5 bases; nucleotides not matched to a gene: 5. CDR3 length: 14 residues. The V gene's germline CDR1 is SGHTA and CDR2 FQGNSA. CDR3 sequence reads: CASSLVGGSHEQYF. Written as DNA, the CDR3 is TGTGCCAGCAGCTTAGTAGGCGGGAGCCACGAGCAGTACTTC.

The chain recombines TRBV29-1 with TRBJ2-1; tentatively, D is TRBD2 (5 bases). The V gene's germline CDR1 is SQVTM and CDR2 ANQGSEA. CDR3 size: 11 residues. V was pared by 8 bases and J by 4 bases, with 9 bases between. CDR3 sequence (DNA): TGCAGCACCGGGATGTACAATGAGCAGTTCTTC. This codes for CSTGMYNEQFF.

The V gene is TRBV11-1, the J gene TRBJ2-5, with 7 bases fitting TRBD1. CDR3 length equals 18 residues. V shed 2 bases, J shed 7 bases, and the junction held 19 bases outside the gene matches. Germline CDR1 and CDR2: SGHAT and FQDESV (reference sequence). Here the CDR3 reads CASSLQRRRDSREWTQYF. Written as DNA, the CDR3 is TGTGCCAGCAGCTTACAGCGTCGACGGGACAGCAGGGAGTGGACCCAGTACTTC.

CDR3 bases: TGTGCCAGTAGTATTGGGGCCCCGTTGGGGGGGGCGAGGACTGAAGCTTTCTTT. Translation: CASSIGAPLGGARTEAFF. The chain recombines TRBV19 with TRBJ1-1; a possible D gene is TRBD1 (6 bases). V was cut by 3 bases and J by 5 bases, with 25 bases left in between. This CDR3 has 18 amino acids. Germline V gene lookup returns CDR1 LNHDA and CDR2 SQIVND (reference sequence).

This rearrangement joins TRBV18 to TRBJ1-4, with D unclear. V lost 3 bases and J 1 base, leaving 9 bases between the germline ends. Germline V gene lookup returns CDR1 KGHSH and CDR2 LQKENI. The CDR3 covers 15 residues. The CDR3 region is CASSPTEGTNEKLFF. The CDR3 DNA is TGTGCCAGCTCACCCACTGAGGGAACTAATGAAAAACTGTTTTTT.

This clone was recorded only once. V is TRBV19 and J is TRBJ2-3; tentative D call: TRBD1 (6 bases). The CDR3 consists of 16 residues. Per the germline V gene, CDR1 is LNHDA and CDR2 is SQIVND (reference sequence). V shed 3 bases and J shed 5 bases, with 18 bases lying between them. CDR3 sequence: CASSIFAGAEEDTQYF. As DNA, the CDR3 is TGTGCCAGTAGTATTTTCGCAGGGGCGGAGGAAGATACGCAGTATTTT. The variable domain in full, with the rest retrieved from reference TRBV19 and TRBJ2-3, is DGGITQSPKYLFRKEGQNVTLSCEQNLNHDAMYWYRQDPGQGLRLIYYSQIVNDFQKGDIAEGYSVSREKKESFPLTVTSAQKNPTAFYLCASSIFAGAEEDTQYFGPGTRLTVL.

The CDR3 sequence: CAISEYRGRDTQYF. CDR3 coding DNA: TGTGCCATCAGTGAGTACAGGGGGCGAGATACGCAGTATTTT. The rearrangement links TRBV10-3 to TRBJ2-3, with TRBD1 matching over 9 bases. The germline V gene has CDR1 ENHRY and CDR2 SYGVKD. Trimming took 1 base from V and 5 from J; bases not matched to a gene: 1. There are 14 residues in the CDR3.

CDR3 bases: TGTGCCAGCAGTGTAGGACTCGAGCAGTTCTTC. Its protein product is CASSVGLEQFF. This chain joins TRBV6-4 and TRBJ2-1, with a possible D match to TRBD2 (5 bases). Germline CDR1 and CDR2: MRHNA and SNTAGT. V shed 4 bases and J shed 10 bases, with 8 bases lying between them. The CDR3 extends over 11 amino acids.

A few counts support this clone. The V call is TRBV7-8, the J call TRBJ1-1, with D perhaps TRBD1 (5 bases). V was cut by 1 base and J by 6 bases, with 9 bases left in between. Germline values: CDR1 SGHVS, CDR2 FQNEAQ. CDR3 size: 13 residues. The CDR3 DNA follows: TGTGCCAGCAGCTTAGTATGGGGGGCTGAAGCTTTCTTT. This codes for CASSLVWGAEAFF.

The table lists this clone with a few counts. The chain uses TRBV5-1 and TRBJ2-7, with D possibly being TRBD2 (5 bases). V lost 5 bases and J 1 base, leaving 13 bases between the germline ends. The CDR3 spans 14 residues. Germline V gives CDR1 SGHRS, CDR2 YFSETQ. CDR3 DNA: TGCGCCAGCAGTATCCAAACTAGATCCTACGAGCAGTACTTC. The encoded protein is CASSIQTRSYEQYF. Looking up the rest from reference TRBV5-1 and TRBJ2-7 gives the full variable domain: KAGVTQTPRYLIKTRGQQVTLSCSPISGHRSVSWYQQTPGQGLQFLFEYFSETQRNKGNFPGRFSGRQFSNSRSEMNVSTLELGDSALYLCASSIQTRSYEQYFGPGTRLTVT.

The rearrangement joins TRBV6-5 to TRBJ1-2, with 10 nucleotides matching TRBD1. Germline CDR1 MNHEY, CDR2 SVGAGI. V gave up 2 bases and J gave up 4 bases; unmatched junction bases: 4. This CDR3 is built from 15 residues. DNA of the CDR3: TGTGCCAGCAGTTACCTTAGGACAGGGGGCTATGGCTACACCTTC. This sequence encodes CASSYLRTGGYGYTF.

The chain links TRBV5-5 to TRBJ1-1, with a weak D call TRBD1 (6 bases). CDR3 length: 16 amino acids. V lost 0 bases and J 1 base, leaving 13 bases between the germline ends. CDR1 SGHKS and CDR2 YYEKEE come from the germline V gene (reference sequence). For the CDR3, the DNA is TGTGCCAGCAGCTTGGGGAACAGGGCCGGGAACACTGAAGCTTTCTTT. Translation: CASSLGNRAGNTEAFF.

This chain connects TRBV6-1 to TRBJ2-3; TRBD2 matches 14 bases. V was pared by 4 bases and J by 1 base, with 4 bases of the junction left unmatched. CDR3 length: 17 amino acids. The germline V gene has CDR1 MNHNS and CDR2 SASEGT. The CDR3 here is CASSGLAGGSRTDTQYF. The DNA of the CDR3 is TGTGCCAGCAGTGGACTAGCGGGGGGGTCCCGCACAGATACGCAGTATTTT.